This T cell receptor (beta chain) was observed in a study of post-analysis software for immune sequencing data. Study observations and caveats: TRBV5-6, TRBV5-1 and TRBV20-1 were among five TRBV segments more frequent in patients than controls. Co-batched samples clustered tightly together by F measure.

Germline assignment: CDR1 ENHRY and CDR2 SYGVKD. This CDR3 is 14 amino acids long. A word on this clonotype: No antigen is known for it.

The library was made from cDNA and included unique molecular identifiers. T cells numbering roughly 0.9 to 10 million yielded cDNA molecules that totaled about 500,000. TCRdb itself ran the PCR reads through MiXCR, one entry per CDR3 protein. Of about 620,000 distinct CDR3 sequences in the sample, 44% were seen once. This chain uses TRBV10-3 with TRBJ2-4; 9 bases fit TRBD2. The DNA end is more similar to TRBJ2-7, so the J call may be wrong. The sample taken for sequencing was blood. This clonotype was sampled from a girl aged 5-17 years with multiple sclerosis. CDR3 sequence reads: CAISTATSGYEQYF. For the CDR3, the DNA is TGTGCCATCAGTACAGCGACTAGCGGTTACGAGCAGTACTTC.